The present T cell receptor (beta chain) was sequenced within a study of identical twins. General study points: Beta out-of-frame sequences showed weaker excess sharing between twins.

CDR1 DFQATT and CDR2 SNEGSKA come from the germline V gene (reference sequence). The CDR3 is 14 residues long. V was pared by 5 bases and J by 4 bases, with 15 bases between. With respect to this clonotype: Its antigen is unknown.

TCRdb used MiXCR to reprocess the 5' RACE reads, holding one entry per CDR3 protein. Of 420,000 or so distinct CDR3 sequences detected, around 18% appear once; the ten largest clones hold around 10%. The clonotype originates from a man in his fifties in good health. The chain uses TRBV20-1 and TRBJ2-1, with a weak D call TRBD2 (6 bases). Sequencing used naive T cells sorted from blood. The CDR3 region is CSAPTRLVYNEQFF. As DNA, the CDR3 is TGCAGTGCTCCGACTAGACTAGTATACAATGAGCAGTTCTTC.